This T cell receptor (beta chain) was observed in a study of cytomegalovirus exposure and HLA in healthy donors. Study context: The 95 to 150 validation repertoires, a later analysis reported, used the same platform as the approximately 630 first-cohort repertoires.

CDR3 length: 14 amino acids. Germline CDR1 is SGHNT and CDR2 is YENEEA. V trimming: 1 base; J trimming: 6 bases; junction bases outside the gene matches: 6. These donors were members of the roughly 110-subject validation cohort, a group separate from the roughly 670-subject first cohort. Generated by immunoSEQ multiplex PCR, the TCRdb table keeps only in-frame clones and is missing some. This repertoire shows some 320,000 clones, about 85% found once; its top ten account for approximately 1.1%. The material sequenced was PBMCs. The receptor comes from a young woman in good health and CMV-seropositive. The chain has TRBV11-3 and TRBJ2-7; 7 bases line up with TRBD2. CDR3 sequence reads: CASSLGGGPSEQYF. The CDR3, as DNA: TGTGCCAGCAGCTTAGGCGGGGGACCCTCCGAGCAGTACTTC.